This T cell receptor (beta chain) emerged from a study of shared clonotypes between healthy human individuals. Comment on this clone: Its target is unknown.

The method was immunoSEQ multiplex PCR; TCRdb's version includes in-frame clones alone and lacks a portion of them. Of hundreds of thousands of clones in the sample, more than 60% were seen once. Points from the study as a whole: Roughly 5% was the fraction of naive CD4 clonotypes found shared across four donors. Tissues were not sampled, only blood, and their repertoires likely differ. Relative to memory subsets, naive subsets generally showed larger estimated richness.

Per the germline V gene, CDR1 is KGHSH and CDR2 is LQKENI. The CDR3 has 17 residues. Between the trimmed V and J ends, which lost 3 bases and 3 bases, there was a span of 21 bases. The study separated CD4+ cells into CD45RA+ naive and CD45RA-negative memory subsets. The sample taken for sequencing was memory CD4+ T cells sorted from blood. Subset denoted: CD45RA-negative fraction. The sequence derives from a man younger than 45 in good health. V gene TRBV18 combines with J gene TRBJ2-7; TRBD1 or TRBD2 may be the D gene (5 bases each). The CDR3 protein is CASSPLPGTQAIYEQYF. Written as DNA, the CDR3 is TGTGCCAGCTCACCGCTACCCGGGACCCAGGCAATCTACGAGCAGTACTTC.